The rows below give T cell receptor beta chains drawn from one sample of a study of T-cell memory formation after mild COVID-19. TCRdb re-derived calls from the 5' RACE reads in MiXCR, one entry per CDR3 protein. The data hold just under 350,000 distinct CDR3 sequences, with over 10% observed a single time. The sample consisted of PBMCs or a T cell subset sorted from them (not recorded which). These receptors all come from a young man who had mild COVID-19 (a few samples of this study predate the infection). Cell type and time point are not known. Each CDR3 is given with its conserved first and last residue. Only part of the rows carry a size: once, few, many, or a class if the clone is expanded.

TRBJ2-5	15	TRBV5-8	few	CASSDSGGAGETQYF
TRBJ2-2	15	TRBV7-8	-	CASSPRVPNTGELFF
TRBJ1-4	16	TRBV6-1	-	CASGLPGARTNEKLFF
TRBJ2-1	15	TRBV7-2	-	CASGPSWGSYNEQFF
TRBJ2-5	15	TRBV5-1	few	CASRAGQGNQETQYF
TRBJ2-4	14	TRBV4-3	-	CASSQDPAGGLKYF
TRBJ1-4	14	TRBV4-3	many	CASSRGFDNEKLFF
TRBJ1-1	14	TRBV5-1	-	CASSSQGSETEAFF
TRBJ2-7	14	TRBV9	few	CASSPLLASYEQYF
TRBJ2-3	14	TRBV11-2	-	CASSVSGSTDTQYF
TRBJ2-5	14	TRBV28	-	CASSLWSIGETQYF
TRBJ1-1	15	TRBV5-1	many	CASSLAGGGSTEAFF
TRBJ2-3	14	TRBV4-3	few	CASSQEALVDTQYF
TRBJ2-5	13	TRBV4-2	-	CASSPGVEETQYF
TRBJ1-2	12	TRBV6-2/TRBV6-3	few	CASRPSNYGYTF
TRBJ2-2	14	TRBV4-3	-	CASSQDGGVGELFF